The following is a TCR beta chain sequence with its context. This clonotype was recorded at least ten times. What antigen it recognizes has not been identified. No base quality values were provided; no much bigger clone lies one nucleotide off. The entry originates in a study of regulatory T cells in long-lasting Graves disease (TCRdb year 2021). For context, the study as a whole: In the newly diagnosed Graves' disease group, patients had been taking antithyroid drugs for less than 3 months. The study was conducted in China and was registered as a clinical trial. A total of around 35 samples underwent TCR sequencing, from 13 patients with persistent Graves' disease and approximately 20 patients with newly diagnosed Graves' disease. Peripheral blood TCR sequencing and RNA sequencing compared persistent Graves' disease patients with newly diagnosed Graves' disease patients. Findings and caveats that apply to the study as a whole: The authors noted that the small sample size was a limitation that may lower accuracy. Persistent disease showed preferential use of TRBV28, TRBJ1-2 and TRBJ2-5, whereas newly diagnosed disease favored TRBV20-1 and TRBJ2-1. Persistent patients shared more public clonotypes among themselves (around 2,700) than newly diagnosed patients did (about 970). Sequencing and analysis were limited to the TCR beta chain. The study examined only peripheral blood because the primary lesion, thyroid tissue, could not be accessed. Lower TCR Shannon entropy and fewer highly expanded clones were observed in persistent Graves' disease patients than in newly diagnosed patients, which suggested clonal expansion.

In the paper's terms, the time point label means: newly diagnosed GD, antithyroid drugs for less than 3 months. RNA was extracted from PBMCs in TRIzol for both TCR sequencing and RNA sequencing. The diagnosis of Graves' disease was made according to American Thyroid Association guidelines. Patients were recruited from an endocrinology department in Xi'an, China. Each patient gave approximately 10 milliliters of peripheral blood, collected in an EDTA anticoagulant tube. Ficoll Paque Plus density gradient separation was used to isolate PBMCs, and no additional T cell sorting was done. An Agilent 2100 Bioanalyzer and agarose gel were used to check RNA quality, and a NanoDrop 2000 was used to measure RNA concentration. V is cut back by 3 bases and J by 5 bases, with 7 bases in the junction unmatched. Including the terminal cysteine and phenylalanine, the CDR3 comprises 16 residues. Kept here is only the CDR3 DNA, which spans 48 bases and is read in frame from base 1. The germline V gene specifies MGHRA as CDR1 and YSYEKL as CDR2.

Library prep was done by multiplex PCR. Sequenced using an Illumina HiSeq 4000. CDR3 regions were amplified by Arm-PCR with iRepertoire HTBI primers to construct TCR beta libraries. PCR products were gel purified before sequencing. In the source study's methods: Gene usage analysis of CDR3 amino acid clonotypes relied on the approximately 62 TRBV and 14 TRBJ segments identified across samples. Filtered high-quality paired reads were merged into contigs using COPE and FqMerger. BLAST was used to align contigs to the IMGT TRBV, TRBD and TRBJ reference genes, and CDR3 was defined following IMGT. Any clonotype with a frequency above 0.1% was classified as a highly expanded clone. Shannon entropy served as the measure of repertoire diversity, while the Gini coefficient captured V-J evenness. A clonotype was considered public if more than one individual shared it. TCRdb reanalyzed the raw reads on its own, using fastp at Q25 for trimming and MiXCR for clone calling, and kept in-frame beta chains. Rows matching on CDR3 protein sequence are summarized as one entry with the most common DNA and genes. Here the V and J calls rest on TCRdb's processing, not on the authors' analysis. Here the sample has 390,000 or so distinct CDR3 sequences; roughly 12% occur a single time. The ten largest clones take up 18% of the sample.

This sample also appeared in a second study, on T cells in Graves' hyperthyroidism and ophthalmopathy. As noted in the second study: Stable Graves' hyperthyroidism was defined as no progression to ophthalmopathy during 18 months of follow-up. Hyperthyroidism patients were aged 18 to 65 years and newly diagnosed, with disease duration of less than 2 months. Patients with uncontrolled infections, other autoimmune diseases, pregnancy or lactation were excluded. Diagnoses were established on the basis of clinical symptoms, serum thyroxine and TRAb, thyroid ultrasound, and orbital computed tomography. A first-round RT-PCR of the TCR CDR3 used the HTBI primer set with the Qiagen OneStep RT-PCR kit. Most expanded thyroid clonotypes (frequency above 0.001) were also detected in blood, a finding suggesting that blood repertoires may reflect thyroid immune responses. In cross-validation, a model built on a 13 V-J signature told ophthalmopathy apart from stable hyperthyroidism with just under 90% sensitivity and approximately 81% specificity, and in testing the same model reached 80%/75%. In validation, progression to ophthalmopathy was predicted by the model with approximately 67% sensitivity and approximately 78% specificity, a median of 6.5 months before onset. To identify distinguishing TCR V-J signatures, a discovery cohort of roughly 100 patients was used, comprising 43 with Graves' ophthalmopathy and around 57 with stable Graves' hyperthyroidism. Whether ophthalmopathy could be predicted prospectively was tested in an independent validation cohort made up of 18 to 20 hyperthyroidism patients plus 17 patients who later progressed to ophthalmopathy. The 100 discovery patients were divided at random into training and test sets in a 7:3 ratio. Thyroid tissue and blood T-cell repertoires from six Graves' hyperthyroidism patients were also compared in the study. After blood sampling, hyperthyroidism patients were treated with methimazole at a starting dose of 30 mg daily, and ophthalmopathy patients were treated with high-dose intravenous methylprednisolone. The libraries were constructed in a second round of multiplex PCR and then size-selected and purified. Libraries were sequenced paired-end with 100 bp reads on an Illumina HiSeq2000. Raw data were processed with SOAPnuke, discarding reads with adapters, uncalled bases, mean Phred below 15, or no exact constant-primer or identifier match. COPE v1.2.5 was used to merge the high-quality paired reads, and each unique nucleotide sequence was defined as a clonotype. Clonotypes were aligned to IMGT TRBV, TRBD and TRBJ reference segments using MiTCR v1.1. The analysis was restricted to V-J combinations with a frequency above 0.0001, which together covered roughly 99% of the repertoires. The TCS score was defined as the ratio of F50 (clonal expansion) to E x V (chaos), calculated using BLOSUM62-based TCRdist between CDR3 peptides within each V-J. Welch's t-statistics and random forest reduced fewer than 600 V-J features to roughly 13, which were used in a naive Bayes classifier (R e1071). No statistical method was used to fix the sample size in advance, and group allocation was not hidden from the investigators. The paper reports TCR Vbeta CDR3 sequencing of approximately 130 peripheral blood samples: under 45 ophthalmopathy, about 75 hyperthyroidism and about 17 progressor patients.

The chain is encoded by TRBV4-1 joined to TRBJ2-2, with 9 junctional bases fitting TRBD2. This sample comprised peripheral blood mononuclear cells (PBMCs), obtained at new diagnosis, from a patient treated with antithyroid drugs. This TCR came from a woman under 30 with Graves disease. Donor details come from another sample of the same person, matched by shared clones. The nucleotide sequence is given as TGCGCCAGCAGCCAGCGGAGTAGCGGGGGAACCGGGGAGCTGTTTTTT. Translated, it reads CASSQRSSGGTGELFF.